This T cell receptor beta chain was sequenced for a study of blood T cell repertoires in COVID-19. Study context: COVID-19 samples from acute and convalescent phases originated in the United States, Italy and Spain.

Trimming removed 0 bases from V and 2 bases from J; junction bases left unmatched: 1. This CDR3 comprises 15 residues. From germline, CDR1 is SGDLS and CDR2 YYNGEE. Per the authors' pipeline: Amplification with reference gene primers provided the estimates of nucleated cell counts. Data came from immunoSEQ multiplex PCR; TCRdb stores just in-frame clones and leaves some out. For V, J and clone size, that table is used; D and trimming come from the DNA. In the table there are a few hundred thousand clones, around 91% of which are singletons. Sequenced input: peripheral blood. The rearrangement links TRBV9 to TRBJ2-7, with 11 bases fitting TRBD2. The TCR comes from a woman between 35 and 50 years old with COVID-19, enrolled during active disease. CDR3 in amino acids: CASSVASGRTYEQYF. The CDR3 DNA is TGTGCCAGCAGCGTAGCTAGCGGGAGGACCTACGAGCAGTACTTC. Variable domain in full (rest from reference TRBV9 and TRBJ2-7): DSGVTQTPKHLITATGQRVTLRCSPRSGDLSVYWYQQSLDQGLQFLIQYYNGEERAKGNILERFSAQQFPDLHSELNLSSLELGDSALYFCASSVASGRTYEQYFGPGTRLTVT.